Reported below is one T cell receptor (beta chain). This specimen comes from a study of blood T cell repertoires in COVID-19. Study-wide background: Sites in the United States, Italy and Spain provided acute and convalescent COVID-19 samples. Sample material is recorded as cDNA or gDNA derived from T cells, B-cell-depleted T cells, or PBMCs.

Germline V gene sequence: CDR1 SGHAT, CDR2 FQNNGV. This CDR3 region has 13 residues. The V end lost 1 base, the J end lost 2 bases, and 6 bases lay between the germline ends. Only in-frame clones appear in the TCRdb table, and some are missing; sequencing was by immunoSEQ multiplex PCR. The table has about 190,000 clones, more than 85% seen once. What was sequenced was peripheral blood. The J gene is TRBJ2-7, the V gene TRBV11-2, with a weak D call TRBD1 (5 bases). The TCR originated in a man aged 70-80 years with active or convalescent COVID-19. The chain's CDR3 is CASSLGTTYEQYF. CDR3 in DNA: TGTGCCAGCAGCTTAGGGACAACCTACGAGCAGTACTTC. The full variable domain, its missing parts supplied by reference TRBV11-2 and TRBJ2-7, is EAGVAQSPRYKIIEKRQSVAFWCNPISGHATLYWYQQILGQGPKLLIQFQNNGVVDDSQLPKDRFSAERLKGVDSTLKIQPAKLEDSAVYLCASSLGTTYEQYFGPGTRLTVT.